The 14 T cell receptor beta chains listed next were all sequenced from one sample in a study of shared clonotypes between healthy human individuals. The protocol was immunoSEQ multiplex PCR, while the TCRdb copy is restricted to in-frame clones and leaves out a portion. This table holds 1 million to 1.3 million clones, about four fifths found once. The sequenced sample consisted of memory CD4+ T cells from PBMCs. Subset here: CD45RA-negative fraction. The receptors were gathered from a man aged 18 to 30 in good health. Some clones in this sample may be carry-over from other donors' samples.

The CDR3: CASSPTTSGRETQYF. CDR3 nucleotide sequence: TGTGCCAGCTCACCAACGACTAGCGGGAGAGAGACCCAGTACTTC. V usage is TRBV18 and J usage is TRBJ2-5; 12 positions agree with TRBD2. The CDR3 contains 15 residues. Germline values: CDR1 KGHSH, CDR2 LQKENI. V shed 2 bases and J 4 bases; nucleotides not matched to a gene: 2.

This clone has more than one count but fewer than ten. Possible read error: a much larger clone is one base away. The genes are TRBV30 and TRBJ2-5; maybe TRBD2 (6 bases). This CDR3 is built from 14 residues. V lost 5 bases and J 0 bases, leaving 13 bases between the germline ends. The V gene's germline CDR1 is GTSNPN and CDR2 SVGIG (reference sequence). The CDR3: CAWGRLLYQETQYF. The CDR3 DNA sequence: TGTGCCTGGGGGAGGCTCCTGTACCAAGAGACCCAGTACTTC.

This clone has only a few counts. Different DNA sequences within this sample yield the same CDR3. The DNA of the CDR3 is TGTGCCAGCTCACCCCCGAGCTCCTACGAGCAGTACTTC. Translation: CASSPPSSYEQYF. The chain links TRBV18 to TRBJ2-7; D is undetermined. The CDR3 has 13 amino acids. The germline V and J ends were trimmed by 3 bases and 0 bases, with 6 bases remaining between them. CDR1 is KGHSH and CDR2 is LQKENI in the germline V gene.

This clone was seen a few times. This chain links TRBV7-5 with TRBJ2-5; the table's D gene call, TRBD2, was not cross checked with the DNA. TRBV7-5 is a listed pseudogene. The CDR3 spans 19 residues. The CDR3 region is CVRSPTPVRSSGSPETQYF. The CDR3 DNA follows: TGTGTCAGAAGCCCGACGCCAGTGCGATCTAGCGGGAGTCCGGAGACCCAGTACTTC.

The rearrangement joins TRBV7-3 to TRBJ1-1; D call uncertain. CDR1 and CDR2 (germline): SGHTA, FQGTGA. This CDR3 spans 15 amino acids. Trimming left V 5 bases short and J 1 base short, with 14 bases between. Here the CDR3 reads CASSLQRVGNTEAFF. The CDR3 bases are TGTGCCAGCAGCCTTCAAAGGGTCGGGAACACTGAAGCTTTCTTT.

The chain carries TRBV19 and TRBJ1-2, with D uncertain. From germline, CDR1 is LNHDA and CDR2 SQIVND (reference sequence). Trimming took off 0 bases at V and 4 bases at J, with 6 bases between the two ends. The CDR3 runs 13 residues. CDR3 coding DNA: TGTGCCAGTAGTATAGAGGGTGCCTATGGCTACACCTTC. Its protein product is CASSIEGAYGYTF.

As DNA, the CDR3 is TGTGCTAGTGGTGGGGATCCGGCAAAGGGCACTGAAGCTTTCTTT. Translation gives CASGGDPAKGTEAFF. The chain employs TRBV12-5 and TRBJ1-1; D ambiguous. Germline V gives CDR1 LGHNT, CDR2 FRNRAP. This CDR3 spans 15 amino acids. Deletions cut 5 bases from V and 4 bases from J, with 17 bases between.

This clone was counted at least ten times. The chain joins TRBV18 to TRBJ1-2; maybe TRBD1 (5 bases). The CDR3 sequence is 13 residues long. Trimming shortened V by 3 bases and J by 4 bases, and 9 bases separated the two germline ends. Germline values: CDR1 KGHSH, CDR2 LQKENI. For the CDR3, the DNA is TGTGCCAGCTCACCCGACAGATCCTATGGCTACACCTTC. Translation gives CASSPDRSYGYTF.

V and J are TRBV6-6 and TRBJ2-7; a possible D gene is TRBD1 (6 bases). CDR3 length: 16 residues. Deletions cut 0 bases from V and 3 bases from J, with 15 bases between. Germline V gives CDR1 MNHNY, CDR2 SVGAGI (reference sequence). In DNA, the CDR3 is TGTGCCAGCAGTTACTCGGTAGGGGGTGGGAGCTACGAGCAGTACTTC. Amino acid sequence: CASSYSVGGGSYEQYF.

The chain links TRBV9 to TRBJ2-6; 9 positions agree with TRBD2. Germline loops: CDR1 SGDLS, CDR2 YYNGEE. V was clipped by 4 bases and J by 4 bases; unmatched bases: 6. The CDR3 has 16 amino acids. Here the CDR3 reads CASSTSGRTGANVLTF. The CDR3 bases are TGTGCCAGCAGCACAAGCGGGAGGACCGGGGCCAACGTCCTGACTTTC.

About this clone: This may be a read error, as it is one base from a much larger clone. Other DNA sequences in this sample translate to the same CDR3. The chain recombines TRBV28 with TRBJ1-2; D not resolved. The CDR3 extends over 11 amino acids. Germline V gene sequence: CDR1 MDHEN, CDR2 SYDVKM. Deletions cut 5 bases from V and 2 bases from J, with 3 bases between. The CDR3 region is CASSQNYGYTF. The CDR3, as DNA: TGTGCCAGCAGTCAAAACTATGGCTACACCTTC.

The chain carries TRBV6-5 and TRBJ1-1; D might be TRBD1 (6 bases). The V and J ends lost 6 bases and 6 bases respectively, with 14 bases between them. The CDR3 sequence is 13 residues long. Germline assignment: CDR1 MNHEY and CDR2 SVGAGI. The CDR3 reads CASRSGQLPEAFF. The CDR3 nucleotides are TGTGCCAGCAGGTCGGGACAATTGCCTGAAGCTTTCTTT.

The chain joins TRBV27 to TRBJ2-7, with D possibly TRBD2 on 5 matching bases. Germline-derived CDR1 and CDR2 are MNHEY and SMNVEV (reference sequence). The CDR3 runs 15 residues. V lost 3 bases, J lost 3 bases, and 15 bases lay in between. CDR3 amino acids: CASSLYSREGYEQYF. The DNA for the CDR3 is TGTGCCAGCAGTTTGTATTCTAGAGAGGGCTACGAGCAGTACTTC.

The chain combines TRBV28 with TRBJ2-7; TRBD2 is a possible D gene (6 bases). CDR1 is MDHEN and CDR2 is SYDVKM in the germline V gene. This CDR3 has 13 residues. V was cut by 3 bases and J by 3 bases, with 9 bases left in between. The DNA of the CDR3 is TGTGCCAGCAGTTTTGGCGGGGTCTACGAGCAGTACTTC. This sequence encodes CASSFGGVYEQYF.